Detailed here is one T cell receptor (beta chain). Samples were assayed with immunoSEQ v3.0 at survey level. The method was immunoSEQ multiplex PCR; TCRdb's version includes in-frame clones alone and lacks a portion of them. The sample contains approximately 25,000 clones, about 82% of which appear only once. The sample is drawn from a study of long-term antiretroviral therapy in people with HIV. With V trimmed by 1 base and J by 0 bases, 3 bases remained unmatched. The V gene's germline CDR1 is SGHDT and CDR2 YYEEEE. CDR3 size: 16 residues. The source was unsorted PBMCs, collected 0.8 years before starting antiretroviral therapy. This clonotype originated in a man between 18 and 35 years old with HIV. V and J are TRBV5-6 and TRBJ2-1; TRBD2 agrees at 8 bases. The CDR3 spells CASSLKRESSYNEQFF. The CDR3 nucleotides read TGTGCCAGCAGCTTGAAGCGGGAGAGCTCCTACAATGAGCAGTTCTTC. Complete variable domain (other parts from reference TRBV5-6 and TRBJ2-1): DAGVTQSPTHLIKTRGQQVTLRCSPKSGHDTVSWYQQALGQGPQFIFQYYEEEERQRGNFPDRFSGHQFPNYSSELNVNALLLGDSALYLCASSLKRESSYNEQFFGPGTRLTVL.